What follows is one T cell receptor beta chain and its context. Its antigen has not been determined. Base qualities were left out, and no much larger clone turns up one base away. The germline V gene encodes CDR1 DFQATT and CDR2 SNEGSKA (reference sequence). Trimming removed 0 bases from V and 3 bases from J; the gene matches leave 8 bases unexplained. The CDR3 sequence holds 16 residues, the cysteine and phenylalanine included. CDR3 DNA only is kept here, 48 bases in frame from base 1. Library preparation used 5' RACE. Sequencing was carried out with a NextSeq 500. The TCR library protocol attached unique molecular identifiers to individual cDNA molecules to correct for sequencing error and PCR bias. Sequencing covered both TCR alpha and beta chains, and within each sample the abundances of alpha and beta sequences were tightly co-correlated. Per the authors' processing: V gene, J gene and CDR3 annotation of TCR sequences was performed with Decombinator V4. Expanded TCRs were defined as changing significantly between any two time points under a Poisson model with p below 0.0001. TCR abundances were normalised to the total number of TCRs sequenced per sample and were expressed as counts per million. MAIT TCRs were defined by TRAV1-2 paired with TRAJ12, TRAJ20 or TRAJ33, and iNKT TCRs by TRAV10 paired with TRAJ18. VDJdb, accessed on 1 November 2021, was searched for TCRs annotated for CMV, EBV and SARS-CoV-2, and TCRs annotated for more than one antigen were excluded. TCRdb reran the public reads through fastp at Q25 and MiXCR, keeping productive beta chains. Entries are consolidated by CDR3 protein sequence, retaining the most common genes and DNA. The V and J calls shown here were made by TCRdb, not taken from the authors' results. The sample records tens of thousands of distinct CDR3 sequences, over 20% of which are singletons. The ten largest clones take up 16% of the sample.

The data derive from a study of early T cells in non-severe SARS-CoV-2 infection (dated by TCRdb to the early 2020s). About the full investigation: Because TCR sequencing relied on bulk RNA taken from unsorted whole blood, pairing of alpha and beta chains was not possible.

Set within a cohort of healthcare workers in London, UK, this nested case-control study involved weekly PCR testing of nasopharyngeal swabs along with blood sampling. Healthcare workers were recruited between 23 and 31 March 2020, during the week of the UK lockdown, and were followed weekly for up to about 15 weeks. What the study reported, not specific to this receptor: Matching against VDJdb was skewed toward anti-spike CD8 responses, likely underestimated virus-specific expansions, and missed private and CD4 specificities.

The rearrangement combines TRBV20-1 with TRBJ2-3; 8 central bases correspond to TRBD1. This clonotype was sampled from an adult who was a healthcare worker with PCR-confirmed SARS-CoV-2 infection or an uninfected control (not recorded which). Sequences were derived from whole blood, sampled at baseline. At the DNA level, the sequence is TGCAGTGCTAGAGATGGAGTAACAGGGGGAACAGATACGCAGTATTTT. This gives the protein CSARDGVTGGTDTQYF.